Shown below are 3 T cell receptor beta chains from a single sample sequenced in a study of T cell repertoires in cytomegalovirus infection. TCRdb analysed the reads with MiXCR anew, one entry per CDR3 protein. The top ten clones hold 9.5% to 15% of a sample with about 310,000 distinct CDR3 sequences, 15% to 20% of them seen once. The sample consisted of PBMCs. These TCRs come from a human donor in good health (CMV status not recorded). Some clones in this sample may be carry-over from other donors' samples.

This clonotype was observed a few times. This rearrangement joins TRBV7-9 to TRBJ1-3, with TRBD1 matching over 7 bases. The CDR3 is 15 residues long. Germline V gene sequence: CDR1 SEHNR, CDR2 FQNEAQ (reference sequence). The trim removed 5 bases at V and 0 bases at J, leaving 4 bases unmatched. CDR3 coding DNA: TGTGCCAGCAGCCCCACAGGGGCCTCTGGAAACACCATATATTTT. Amino acids: CASSPTGASGNTIYF.

This clonotype was detected only a few times. This rearrangement joins TRBV9 to TRBJ2-5; no reliable D call. Germline V CDR1 and CDR2: SGDLS, YYNGEE. V lost 1 base and J 1 base, leaving 5 bases between the germline ends. This CDR3 has 13 residues. CDR3 sequence: CASSVSTQETQYF. The DNA of the CDR3 is TGTGCCAGCAGCGTATCCACCCAAGAGACCCAGTACTTC.

The CDR3 loop reads CASGYPMNTEAFF. The DNA for the CDR3 is TGTGCCAGCGGCTACCCGATGAACACTGAAGCTTTCTTT. The chain combines TRBV6-8 with TRBJ1-1; D unresolved. The germline V and J ends were trimmed by 8 bases and 0 bases, with 10 bases remaining between them. Germline V gives CDR1 MNHGY, CDR2 SAAAGT. The CDR3 is 13 amino acids.